This TCR beta chain was sequenced in a study of blood T cell repertoires in COVID-19. TCRdb's copy holds only in-frame clones and misses some; the assay was immunoSEQ multiplex PCR. The repertoire holds approximately 300,000 clones, nearly 90% seen once, with less than 2% in the top ten. V lost 2 bases, J lost 3 bases, and 8 bases lay in between. Germline lookup yields CDR1 SGDLS and CDR2 YYNGEE. The CDR3 runs to 13 residues. This TCR was sampled from a woman aged 25 to 39 with COVID-19, enrolled during active disease. This chain connects TRBV9 to TRBJ2-5, with a possible D match to TRBD2 (6 bases). The specimen was peripheral blood. The CDR3 region is CASSVRTKETQYF. The DNA of the CDR3 is TGTGCCAGCAGCGTCCGGACTAAAGAGACCCAGTACTTC.